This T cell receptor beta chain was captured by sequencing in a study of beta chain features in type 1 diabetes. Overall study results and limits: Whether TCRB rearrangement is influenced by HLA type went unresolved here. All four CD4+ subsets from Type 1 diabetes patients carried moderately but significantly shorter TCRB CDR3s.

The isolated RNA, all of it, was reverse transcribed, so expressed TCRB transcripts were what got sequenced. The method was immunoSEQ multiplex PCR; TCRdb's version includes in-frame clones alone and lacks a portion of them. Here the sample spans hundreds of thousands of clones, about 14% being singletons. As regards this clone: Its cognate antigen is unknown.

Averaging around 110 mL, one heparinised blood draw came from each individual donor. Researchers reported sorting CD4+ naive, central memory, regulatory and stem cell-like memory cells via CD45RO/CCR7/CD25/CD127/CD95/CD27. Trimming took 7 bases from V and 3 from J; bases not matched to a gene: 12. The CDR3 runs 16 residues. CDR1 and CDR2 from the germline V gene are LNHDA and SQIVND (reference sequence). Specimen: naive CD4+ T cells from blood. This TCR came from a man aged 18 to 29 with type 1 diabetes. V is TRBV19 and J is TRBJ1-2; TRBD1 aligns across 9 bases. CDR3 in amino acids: CASNRTGARVDYGYTF. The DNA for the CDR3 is TGTGCCAGTAATCGGACAGGGGCGAGGGTGGACTATGGCTACACCTTC.